This T cell receptor beta chain was found in a study of shared T cell receptors in the human thymus. V was clipped by 1 base and J by 4 bases, with 14 bases between them. This CDR3 comprises 16 residues. CDR1 is MDHEN, CDR2 SYDVKM, per germline. Assay: immunoSEQ multiplex PCR; the TCRdb copy retains only in-frame clones and omits some. The sample contains more than 300,000 clones, 95% of which appear only once. The V and J genes are TRBV28 and TRBJ1-5; D not resolved. The origin of this receptor is a human donor. The sequencing input was thymocytes. CDR3 protein: CASSLSVTPGNQPQHF. CDR3 nucleotide sequence: TGTGCCAGCAGTTTATCAGTGACACCCGGTAATCAGCCCCAGCATTTT.